These 19 T cell receptor beta chains share one sample of origin, sequenced in a study of shared clonotypes between healthy human individuals. The repertoire was sequenced with immunoSEQ multiplex PCR; TCRdb's copy has only in-frame clones and lacks some. The table has 600,000 to 750,000 clones, about 90% seen once; the top ten hold more than 30%. The material sequenced was memory CD8+ T cells from PBMCs. Subset in this sample: CD45RO+ cells pooled with CCR7-negative TemRA cells. These receptors originate from a man in his late teens or twenties in good health. Some clones in this sample may be carry-over from other donors' samples.

The V and J genes are TRBV27 and TRBJ1-6, with TRBD1 identical over 7 bases. The V and J ends lost 5 bases and 6 bases, in that order; junction bases with no gene match: 10. This CDR3 region has 16 residues. CDR1 MNHEY and CDR2 SMNVEV come from the germline V gene (reference sequence). CDR3 loop: CASSPLLDRPNSPLHF. DNA for the CDR3: TGTGCCAGCAGTCCCCTGTTGGACAGGCCTAATTCACCCCTCCACTTT.

This clone has at least ten counts. The gene calls are TRBV4-3 and TRBJ2-1; 10 positions agree with TRBD1. The germline V gene encodes CDR1 LGHNA and CDR2 YSLEER. The V segment lost 3 bases and the J segment 6 bases; nucleotides outside the gene matches: 5. The CDR3 is made up of 15 amino acids. DNA for the CDR3: TGCGCCAGCAGCCAGGGGACAGGGGCGCCCAATGAGCAGTTCTTC. This encodes CASSQGTGAPNEQFF.

This clone was observed a few times. Other nucleotide sequences from this sample produce the same CDR3. The rearrangement uses TRBV5-1 and TRBJ2-1; the D is unclear. The V gene's germline CDR1 is SGHRS and CDR2 YFSETQ. With 1 base removed from V and 4 bases from J, the gap between germline ends came to 6 bases. The CDR3 has 13 amino acids. CDR3 in amino acids: CASSLNGYNEQFF. In DNA form, the CDR3 reads TGCGCCAGCAGCTTGAACGGTTACAATGAGCAGTTCTTC.

The gene calls are TRBV2 and TRBJ2-7; the match to TRBD1 covers 9 bases. The trim removed 6 bases at V and 2 bases at J, leaving 5 bases unmatched. The germline V gene has CDR1 SNHLY and CDR2 FYNNEI. There are 14 residues in the CDR3. The CDR3 coding sequence is TGTGCCAGCAGGGGCCGGGACAGGGCCTACGAGCAGTACTTC. Amino acids: CASRGRDRAYEQYF. The full variable domain, rest sourced from reference TRBV2 and TRBJ2-7, is EPEVTQTPSHQVTQMGQEVILRCVPISNHLYFYWYRQILGQKVEFLVSFYNNEISEKSEIFDDQFSVERPDGSNFTLKIRSTKLEDSAMYFCASRGRDRAYEQYFGPGTRLTVT.

This chain connects TRBV30 to TRBJ1-2, with D uncertain. Trimming pared 5 bases from V and 5 bases from J, leaving 15 bases between. CDR1 is GTSNPN and CDR2 is SVGIG in the germline V gene (reference sequence). CDR3 length: 13 amino acids. In DNA, the CDR3 is TGTGCCTGGGGGAATGGGGAGGGATATGGCTACACCTTC. This translates into CAWGNGEGYGYTF.

This sequence joins TRBV27 and TRBJ1-1; D gene uncertain. Trimming stripped 8 bases from V and 0 bases from J, with 7 bases between. Germline V gives CDR1 MNHEY, CDR2 SMNVEV (reference sequence). The CDR3 sequence is 12 residues long. In nucleotides, the CDR3 is TGTGCCAGCTGCGGGTTGAACACTGAAGCTTTCTTT. This translates into CASCGLNTEAFF.

To note about this clone: Given the absence of the conserved phenylalanine or tryptophan at the CDR3 end, a read error is likely. The limits of the CDR3 on the DNA are not certain, so only TCRdb's listed CDR3 is given. The chain is built from TRBV18 and TRBJ1-5. The CDR3 extends over 9 residues, inclusive of both ends. Germline values: CDR1 KGHSH, CDR2 LQKENI. The CDR3 loop is CASSLRWML.

This clone was observed many times. The chain has TRBV4-1 and TRBJ2-7, with D possibly called TRBD1 or TRBD2 (5 bases each). The germline V gene encodes CDR1 MGHRA and CDR2 YSYEKL. V was cut by 3 bases and J by 7 bases, with 16 bases left in between. This CDR3 comprises 14 residues. The CDR3 protein is CASSQKGETGEQYF. In DNA form, the CDR3 reads TGCGCCAGCAGCCAGAAAGGGGAAACGGGGGAGCAGTACTTC.

The V call is TRBV7-2, the J call TRBJ2-3; no reliable D call. V was shortened by 4 bases and J by 4 bases, with 15 bases between the two germline ends. Germline-derived CDR1 and CDR2 are SGHTA and FQGNSA. The CDR3 has 15 amino acids. CDR3 DNA: TGTGCCAGCAGCTACCAAGCGTTTAGGGCAGATACGCAGTATTTT. Translated, it gives CASSYQAFRADTQYF.

This clone showed up just once. The germline gene is not matched at one end of the junction; a read error may be the cause. The J gene is TRBJ1-1, the V gene TRBV5-5, with unresolved D. CDR1 and CDR2 from the germline V gene are SGHKS and YYEKEE (reference sequence). The CDR3 covers 13 residues. The CDR3: CASSLPRTPNFLF. CDR3 bases: TGTGCCAGCAGCTTACCTAGGACGCCGAACTTTTTATTT.

The V and J genes are TRBV9 and TRBJ2-1; D call uncertain. Between the trimmed V and J ends, which lost 3 bases and 6 bases, there was a span of 4 bases. Germline-derived CDR1 and CDR2 are SGDLS and YYNGEE. This CDR3 contains 11 residues. The CDR3 reads CASSAANEQFF. The CDR3 nucleotides are TGTGCCAGCAGCGCGGCCAATGAGCAGTTCTTC.

This clone was detected once. The chain recombines TRBV19 with TRBJ2-4; a possible D gene is TRBD2 (7 bases). Per the germline V gene, CDR1 is LNHDA and CDR2 is SQIVND (reference sequence). The CDR3 is 18 residues long. V was trimmed by 5 bases and J by 4 bases, leaving 24 bases between them. The CDR3 DNA follows: TGTGCCAGTAGTCCAAGGGGGGGACTTCCTATACTTAAAAACATTCAGTACTTC. It translates to CASSPRGGLPILKNIQYF.

V and J are TRBV12-5 and TRBJ2-1, with 9 bases that match TRBD2. V was clipped by 0 bases and J by 6 bases; unmatched bases: 9. There are 17 residues in the CDR3. Germline V CDR1 and CDR2: LGHNT, FRNRAP. This CDR3 is CASGLVLGGREGNEQFF. The CDR3 coding sequence is TGTGCTAGTGGTTTGGTCCTTGGGGGGCGGGAGGGCAATGAGCAGTTCTTC.

V usage is TRBV2 and J usage is TRBJ2-1, with 11 bases identical to TRBD1. This CDR3 is built from 15 residues. V was pared by 8 bases and J by 6 bases, with 9 bases of the junction left unmatched. The germline V gene has CDR1 SNHLY and CDR2 FYNNEI. CDR3 loop: CASRDTGTGGNEQFF. CDR3 sequence (DNA): TGTGCCAGCCGAGACACCGGGACAGGGGGCAATGAGCAGTTCTTC.

The chain employs TRBV29-1 and TRBJ1-1; TRBD1 is a possible D gene (6 bases). Trimming removed 4 bases from V and 1 base from J, with 13 bases in between. The CDR3 consists of 14 residues. The germline gives CDR1 SQVTM, CDR2 ANQGSEA. In DNA, the CDR3 is TGCAGCGTTGCGGGGGGCGCGGAGAACACTGAAGCTTTCTTT. This sequence encodes CSVAGGAENTEAFF.

Points on this clone: A junction end diverges from the germline sequence, so it may reflect a read error. This sequence joins TRBV18 and TRBJ2-1; 9 bases match TRBD2. This CDR3 has 12 residues. Germline lookup yields CDR1 KGHSH and CDR2 LQKENI. The CDR3 bases are TGTGCCAGCGCCCCGGAGGGGACTAGCTTGATCTTC. Protein sequence: CASAPEGTSLIF. Combining the CDR3 with reference TRBV18 and TRBJ2-1 gives the whole variable domain NAGVMQNPRHLVRRRGQEARLRCSPMKGHSHVYWYRQLPEEGLKFMVYLQKENIIDESGMPKERFSAEFPKEGPSILRIQQVVRGDSAAYFCASAPEGTSLIFGPGTRLTVL.

The sample holds a few counts of this clone. The chain couples TRBV10-3 to TRBJ1-1; D perhaps matches TRBD1 (5 bases). Germline V lookup: CDR1 ENHRY, CDR2 SYGVKD. There are 12 residues in the CDR3. Trimming took off 4 bases at V and 6 bases at J, with 9 bases between the two ends. In DNA form, the CDR3 reads TGTGCCATCAGTGGAGGGGTGCCTGAAGCTTTCTTT. It translates to CAISGGVPEAFF.

The rearrangement uses TRBV7-9 and TRBJ2-3; D gene ambiguous. V was trimmed by 4 bases and J by 1 base, leaving 12 bases between them. The CDR3 contains 15 residues. The V gene's germline CDR1 is SEHNR and CDR2 FQNEAQ (reference sequence). The CDR3 loop reads CASSSIDKRTDTQYF. As DNA, the CDR3 is TGTGCCAGCAGCTCAATTGACAAACGCACAGATACGCAGTATTTT.

The chain employs TRBV19 and TRBJ1-1; unclear D gene. Germline V gene lookup returns CDR1 LNHDA and CDR2 SQIVND (reference sequence). V shed 5 bases and J shed 2 bases, with 3 bases lying between them. The CDR3 sequence is 11 residues long. This CDR3 reads CASSGNTEAFF. CDR3 coding DNA: TGTGCCAGTAGTGGAAACACTGAAGCTTTCTTT.